The 8 T cell receptor beta chains below come from one sample, sequenced in a study of T cell repertoires in cytomegalovirus infection. From the reads, TCRdb called clonotypes with MiXCR, one entry per CDR3 protein. The sample holds 640,000 or so distinct CDR3 sequences, around a third seen once. No antigen has been assigned to these receptors. The sample was cultured PBMCs, taken from culture after CMV antigen stimulation. The origin of the receptors is a human donor in good health (CMV status not recorded). Some clones in this sample may be carry-over from other donors' samples.

V and J are TRBV15 and TRBJ2-2, with TRBD2 as a possible D gene (5 bases). The CDR3 totals 14 residues. Germline V gene lookup returns CDR1 LNHNV and CDR2 YYDKDF (reference sequence). Trimming took off 5 bases at V and 2 bases at J, with 9 bases between the two ends. The CDR3 nucleotides are TGTGCCACCAGCTGGACTCCAAACACCGGGGAGCTGTTTTTT. Protein product: CATSWTPNTGELFF. Complete variable domain (other parts from reference TRBV15 and TRBJ2-2): DAMVIQNPRYQVTQFGKPVTLSCSQTLNHNVMYWYQQKSSQAPKLLFHYYDKDFNNEADTPDNFQSRRPNTSFCFLDIRSPGLGDTAMYLCATSWTPNTGELFFGEGSRLTVL.

This rearrangement joins TRBV20-1 to TRBJ1-2; 7 positions match TRBD1. Losses at the gene ends were 0 bases for V and 2 bases for J; bases not matched to a gene: 9. Germline V CDR1 and CDR2: DFQATT, SNEGSKA (reference sequence). The CDR3 contains 16 residues. CDR3 loop: CSARDKQGVINYGYTF. The CDR3 bases are TGCAGTGCTAGAGATAAGCAGGGGGTGATCAACTATGGCTACACCTTC.

The chain recombines TRBV5-6 with TRBJ1-4; unclear D gene. This CDR3 has 13 amino acids. In germline, CDR1 is SGHDT, CDR2 YYEEEE. Trimming shortened V by 1 base and J by 8 bases, and 9 bases separated the two germline ends. The CDR3 protein is CASSLSAEEKLFF. The CDR3 coding sequence is TGTGCCAGCAGCTTGTCGGCAGAGGAAAAACTGTTTTTT.

The chain uses TRBV7-2 and TRBJ2-5, with D perhaps matching TRBD2 (6 bases). Germline assignment: CDR1 SGHTA and CDR2 FQGNSA. Trimming pared 8 bases from V and 5 bases from J, leaving 12 bases between. The CDR3 has 12 residues. CDR3 amino acids: CASAGSGETQYF. As DNA, the CDR3 is TGTGCCAGCGCGGGGAGCGGGGAGACCCAGTACTTC.

Turning to this clonotype: At one of its ends the junction is not consistent with the germline gene, which may arise from a read error. The J gene is TRBJ2-2, the V gene TRBV14, with D maybe TRBD1 (6 bases). Per germline, CDR1 SGHDN and CDR2 FVKESK. The CDR3 runs to 15 residues. CDR3 nucleotide sequence: TGTGCCAGCAGCCAAGTCGAATTGGGTGCAGGGGAACTGTTTTTT. The encoded protein is CASSQVELGAGELFF.

This clonotype was seen once. V gene TRBV7-8 combines with J gene TRBJ2-2, with 7 bases that match TRBD2. Losses at the gene ends were 5 bases for V and 2 bases for J; bases not matched to a gene: 8. Per the germline V gene, CDR1 is SGHVS and CDR2 is FQNEAQ. The CDR3 contains 16 residues. The CDR3: CASSAPGLPNTGELFF. CDR3 bases: TGTGCCAGCAGCGCACCGGGACTACCAAACACCGGGGAGCTGTTTTTT. Using reference TRBV7-8 and TRBJ2-2 for the parts outside the CDR3, the full variable domain is GAGVSQSPRYKVAKRGQDVALRCDPISGHVSLFWYQQALGQGPEFLTYFQNEAQLDKSGLPSDRFFAERPEGSVSTLKIQRTQQEDSAVYLCASSAPGLPNTGELFFGEGSRLTVL.

This clonotype has just a few counts. The V and J genes are TRBV14 and TRBJ1-1; no clear D. Germline CDR1 SGHDN, CDR2 FVKESK. Trimming removed 1 base at V and 7 bases at J, with 7 bases between. The CDR3 has 12 residues. The CDR3 DNA reads as TGTGCCAGCAGCCAAGTAATTAATGAAGCTTTCTTT. Residues: CASSQVINEAFF.

The rearrangement links TRBV10-3 to TRBJ2-1, with D uncertain. The CDR3 runs 15 residues. The germline gives CDR1 ENHRY, CDR2 SYGVKD. V was pared by 3 bases and J by 4 bases, with 13 bases between. CDR3 region: CAISDPALMYNEQFF. CDR3 DNA: TGTGCCATCAGTGACCCAGCATTAATGTACAATGAGCAGTTCTTC.